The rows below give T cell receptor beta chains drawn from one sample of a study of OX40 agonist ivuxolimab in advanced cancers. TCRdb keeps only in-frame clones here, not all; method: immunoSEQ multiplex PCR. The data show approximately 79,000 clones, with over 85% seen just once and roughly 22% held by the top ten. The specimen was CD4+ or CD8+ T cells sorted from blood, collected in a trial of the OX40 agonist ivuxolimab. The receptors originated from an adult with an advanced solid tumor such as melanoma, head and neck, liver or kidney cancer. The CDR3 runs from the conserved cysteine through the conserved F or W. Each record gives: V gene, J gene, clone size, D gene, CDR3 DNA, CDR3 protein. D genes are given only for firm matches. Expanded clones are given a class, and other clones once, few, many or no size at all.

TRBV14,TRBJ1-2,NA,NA,TGTGCCAGCAGCCAATGGACAGATCCTTATGGCTACACCTTC,CASSQWTDPYGYTF
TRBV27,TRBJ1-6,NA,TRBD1,TGTGCCAGCACCGGGACAGGGACTAATTCACCCCTCCACTTT,CASTGTGTNSPLHF
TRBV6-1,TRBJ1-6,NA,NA,TGTGCCAGCAGTGAAGCAGGCGGGGCAAGCTCACCCCTCCACTTT,CASSEAGGASSPLHF
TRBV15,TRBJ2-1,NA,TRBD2,TGTGCCACCAGCAGAACCGGGACTAAATACAATGAGCAGTTCTTC,CATSRTGTKYNEQFF
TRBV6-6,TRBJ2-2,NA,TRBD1,TGTGCCGGGTCCGGGACAGGGGTTGCCGGGGAGCTGTTTTTT,CAGSGTGVAGELFF
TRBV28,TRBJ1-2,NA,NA,TGTGCCAGCAGCTCAGGACCACGCCTGGACTATGGCTACACCTTC,CASSSGPRLDYGYTF
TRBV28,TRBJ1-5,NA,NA,TGTGCCAGCATACGGACACCCACCTATAGCAATCAGCCCCAGCATTTT,CASIRTPTYSNQPQHF
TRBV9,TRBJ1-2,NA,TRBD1,TGTGCCAGCCGAGGGGACAGGGGGCAGAGCTATGGCTACACCTTC,CASRGDRGQSYGYTF
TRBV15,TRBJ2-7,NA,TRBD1,TGTGCCACCCAAGACAGGGGTGGGTACGAGCAGTACTTC,CATQDRGGYEQYF
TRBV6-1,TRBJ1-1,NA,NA,TGTGCCAGCAGTGACAATATCCGTAATTTGGACATTTCGAACACTGAAGCTTTCTTT,CASSDNIRNLDISNTEAFF
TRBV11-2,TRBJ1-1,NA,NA,TGTGCCAGCAGCTCTAGCGAGGGAATGAACACTGAAGCTTTCTTT,CASSSSEGMNTEAFF
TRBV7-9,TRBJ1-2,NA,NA,TGTGCCAGCAGCTCCTCCGGGACGGGGGGCTACACCTTC,CASSSSGTGGYTF
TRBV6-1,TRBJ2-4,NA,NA,TGTGCCAGCAGTGAAAGGTGGGGGCAGGCCAAAAACATTCAGTACTTC,CASSERWGQAKNIQYF
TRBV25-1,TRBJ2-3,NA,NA,TGTGCCAGCAGCCAGGGGAGGTGGGGGACCACAGATACGCAGTATTTT,CASSQGRWGTTDTQYF
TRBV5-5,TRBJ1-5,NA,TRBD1,TGTGCCAGCAGCTTAGGACAGGCCGACAATCAGCCCCAGCATTTT,CASSLGQADNQPQHF
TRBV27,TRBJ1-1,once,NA,TGTGCCAGCAGTTCCCACAGGTTGCTTGGGACTGAAGCTTTCTTT,CASSSHRLLGTEAFF
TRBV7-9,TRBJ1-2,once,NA,TGTGCCAGCAGCTCTGTATGGGGGGAGCGGGATGGCTACACCTTC,CASSSVWGERDGYTF
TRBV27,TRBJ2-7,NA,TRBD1,TGTGCCAGCAGTTCCTCAGGGGGCTCCTACGAGCAGTACTTC,CASSSSGGSYEQYF
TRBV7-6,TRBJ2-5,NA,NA,TGTGCCAGCAGTTATGCTCGGGACAAATTAGAGACCCAGTACTTC,CASSYARDKLETQYF
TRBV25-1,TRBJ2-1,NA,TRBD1,TGTGCCAGCAGGGGACAGGGGAAAAGCTCCTACAATGAGCAGTTCTTC,CASRGQGKSSYNEQFF